These 27 T cell receptor beta chains were sequenced from one sample in a study of blood T cells in healthy people across ages (dated by TCRdb to the mid-2010s). The library was generated by 5' RACE. Data came from an Illumina HiSeq 2500. A second PCR of roughly 7 to 11 cycles was performed with a sample-barcoded 5' primer and a J-beta primer mix. The public reads were quality trimmed at Q25 with fastp and then assembled into clones with MiXCR by TCRdb, keeping productive beta chains. CDR3 protein duplicates are merged, each entry listing the most common genes and DNA. The sample table holds 1.5 million to 2 million distinct CDR3 sequences, of which roughly 30% were seen once. More than 6% of the sample is taken by the ten largest. The source material was blood. The source of these receptors is a woman younger than 45 in good health.

The chain joins TRBV27 to TRBJ2-1, with D possibly TRBD2 on 6 matching bases. Germline V gives CDR1 MNHEY, CDR2 SMNVEV (reference sequence). The CDR3 consists of 18 residues. V was trimmed by 3 bases and J by 8 bases, leaving 26 bases between them. The CDR3 DNA is TGTGCCAGCAGTTTTCGGCGGGGTAAGGAGGGCCAGGCATATGAGCAGTTCTTC. It codes for CASSFRRGKEGQAYEQFF.

A word on this clonotype: A junction end diverges from the germline sequence, so it may reflect a read error. The genes are TRBV7-3 and TRBJ2-7, with a weak D call TRBD1 (5 bases). Per germline, CDR1 SGHTA and CDR2 FQGTGA. The length of the CDR3 is 14 residues. Here the CDR3 reads CASGLGAGSYGQYF. CDR3 DNA sequence: TGTGCCAGCGGCTTAGGGGCCGGATCCTACGGGCAGTACTTC.

The genes are TRBV3-1 and TRBJ2-1, with 9 nucleotides matching TRBD2. The CDR3 has 16 amino acids. The trim removed 1 base at V and 10 bases at J, leaving 11 bases unmatched. The germline V gene encodes CDR1 LGHDT and CDR2 YNNKEL (reference sequence). CDR3 loop: CASSQALWRGGKEQFF. CDR3 DNA sequence: TGTGCCAGCAGCCAAGCCCTGTGGCGGGGGGGCAAGGAGCAGTTCTTC.

As to this clonotype: An end of the junction differs from the germline gene, which may be a read error. The chain couples TRBV7-6 to TRBJ2-2, with D perhaps TRBD2 (5 bases). The germline gives CDR1 SGHVS, CDR2 FNYEAQ. This CDR3 comprises 14 residues. The CDR3 DNA is TGTGCCAGCAGCCTAGATGAGACGATCGGGGAACTGTTTTTT. It encodes CASSLDETIGELFF.

The gene calls are TRBV6-2 or TRBV6-3 and TRBJ1-1; no firm D call. This CDR3 is 16 amino acids long. V lost 2 bases, J lost 0 bases, and 13 bases lay in between. Germline V gene lookup returns CDR1 MNHEY and CDR2 SVGEGT. In DNA, the CDR3 is TGTGCCAGCAGTTACCCGAGCCGGGTCATGAACACTGAAGCTTTCTTT. Its protein product is CASSYPSRVMNTEAFF.

This clonotype was counted a few times. CDR3 protein: CASSPRQASTEAFF. Here the CDR3 DNA reads TGTGCCAGCAGCCCGCGACAGGCTAGCACTGAAGCTTTCTTT. The V gene is TRBV7-9, the J gene TRBJ1-1; a possible D gene is TRBD1 (6 bases). The CDR3 consists of 14 residues. The V gene's germline CDR1 is SEHNR and CDR2 FQNEAQ (reference sequence). The germline V and J ends were trimmed by 5 bases and 4 bases, with 14 bases remaining between them. Combining the CDR3 with reference TRBV7-9 and TRBJ1-1 gives the whole variable domain DTGVSQNPRHKITKRGQNVTFRCDPISEHNRLYWYRQTLGQGPEFLTYFQNEAQLEKSRLLSDRFSAERPKGSFSTLEIQRTEQGDSAMYLCASSPRQASTEAFFGQGTRLTVV.

V is TRBV27 and J is TRBJ2-1; 7 nucleotides align to TRBD2. With 8 bases clipped from V and 12 bases from J, the junction kept 19 bases outside the gene matches. Germline values: CDR1 MNHEY, CDR2 SMNVEV (reference sequence). This CDR3 is built from 15 residues. In DNA form, the CDR3 reads TGTGCCAGCTCTGGGGGGGAAAGGGGTCGGTTGGGGCAGTTCTTC. It is translated as CASSGGERGRLGQFF.

As concerns this clonotype: This may arise from a read error, as a much more abundant clone is one base away. This chain joins TRBV12-3 or TRBV12-4 and TRBJ2-1; TRBD2 is a possible D gene (6 bases). CDR3 length: 15 residues. The germline V and J ends were trimmed by 2 bases and 13 bases, with 21 bases remaining between them. The CDR3 reads CASSLRGSGVETQFF. Here the CDR3 DNA reads TGTGCCAGCAGTTTACGGGGGAGCGGTGTAGAGACCCAGTTCTTC.

About this clonotype itself: At one end, the junction sequence differs from germline, possibly due to a read error. The V and J genes are TRBV12-3 or TRBV12-4 and TRBJ2-2; 7 bases are a match to TRBD1. The CDR3 spans 15 residues. Here the CDR3 DNA reads TGTGCCAGCAGTTTGCCGGGACAGCGGACCGGAGAGCTGTTTTTT. Translated, it gives CASSLPGQRTGELFF.

This clonotype was observed a handful of times. The rearrangement joins TRBV7-9 to TRBJ2-7, with 8 bases matching TRBD1. The length of the CDR3 is 16 residues. CDR1 is SEHNR and CDR2 is FQNEAQ in the germline V gene (reference sequence). The V segment lost 2 bases and the J segment 0 bases; nucleotides outside the gene matches: 6. The CDR3 sequence: CASSLNQGASSYEQYF. The CDR3, as DNA: TGTGCCAGCAGCTTAAATCAGGGGGCTAGCTCCTACGAGCAGTACTTC.

This chain links TRBV5-1 with TRBJ2-1, with TRBD2 identical over 16 bases. The germline gives CDR1 SGHRS, CDR2 YFSETQ. CDR3 length: 15 residues. The ends lost 7 bases at V and 5 bases at J; junction bases unmatched: 3. DNA for the CDR3: TGCGCCAGCCATGGGACTAGCGGGGGGGACAATGAGCAGTTCTTC. This codes for CASHGTSGGDNEQFF.

The chain recombines TRBV7-9 with TRBJ1-1; D ambiguous. V was pared by 7 bases and J by 0 bases, with 12 bases between. The CDR3 contains 14 residues. Per germline, CDR1 SEHNR and CDR2 FQNEAQ (reference sequence). CDR3 sequence: CASTKDGLNTEAFF. In nucleotides, the CDR3 is TGTGCCAGCACCAAGGACGGGTTGAACACTGAAGCTTTCTTT.

Ten or more counts support this clonotype. The J gene is TRBJ2-4, the V gene TRBV10-2; 7 bases agree with TRBD1. CDR3 size: 13 residues. Losses at the gene ends were 6 bases for V and 7 bases for J; bases not matched to a gene: 6. Germline V CDR1 and CDR2: WSHSY, SAAADI. CDR3 residues: CASSTTGWNIQYF. As DNA, the CDR3 is TGCGCCAGCAGCACGACAGGGTGGAACATTCAGTACTTC.

Worth noting for this clonotype: A much larger clone is a single base away; this may be a read error. The J gene is TRBJ2-1, the V gene TRBV5-6; 7 nucleotides line up with TRBD1. The CDR3 covers 14 residues. CDR1 is SGHDT and CDR2 is YYEEEE in the germline V gene. CDR3 nucleotides: TGTGCCAGCAGCGGACAGGATTGGGGGAATGTGCAGTTCTTC. This sequence encodes CASSGQDWGNVQFF. Looking up the rest from reference TRBV5-6 and TRBJ2-1 gives the full variable domain: DAGVTQSPTHLIKTRGQQVTLRCSPKSGHDTVSWYQQALGQGPQFIFQYYEEEERQRGNFPDRFSGHQFPNYSSELNVNALLLGDSALYLCASSGQDWGNVQFFGPGTRLTVL.

This sequence joins TRBV20-1 and TRBJ2-1, with TRBD1 matching over 9 bases. J lost 8 bases, V lost 5 bases, and 7 bases had no gene match. Germline CDR1 DFQATT, CDR2 SNEGSKA (reference sequence). The CDR3 loop spans 13 amino acids. DNA for the CDR3: TGCAGTGCTCCTCCTACAGGGGGCGATGAGCAGTTCTTC. The encoded protein is CSAPPTGGDEQFF.

The V and J genes are TRBV5-6 and TRBJ2-1; D is tentatively TRBD1 or TRBD2 (7 bases each). Trimming pared 4 bases from V and 4 bases from J, leaving 18 bases between. From germline, CDR1 is SGHDT and CDR2 YYEEEE. CDR3 length: 16 residues. CDR3 amino acids: CASSPEGAGAYNEQFF. For the CDR3, the DNA is TGTGCCAGCAGCCCGGAGGGGGCGGGGGCGTACAATGAGCAGTTCTTC.

This sequence joins TRBV27 and TRBJ2-5, with D tentatively TRBD1 or TRBD2 (5 bases each). The closer fit of TRBJ2-7 to the DNA end suggests the J call may be wrong. The CDR3 is 15 residues long. Germline V gives CDR1 MNHEY, CDR2 SMNVEV (reference sequence). CDR3 sequence reads: CASSLVGTVLYEQYF. DNA for the CDR3: TGTGCCAGCAGTTTAGTTGGGACGGTACTTTACGAGCAGTACTTC.

The chain carries TRBV21-1 and TRBJ2-5; TRBD1 is the table's D call, not checked against the DNA. TRBV21-1 is recorded as a pseudogene. This CDR3 is built from 16 residues. In nucleotides, the CDR3 is TGTGCCAGCAGCAAAGCGGGGAAGGGTTGGCAAGAGACCCAGTACTTC. It codes for CASSKAGKGWQETQYF.

This clonotype has just a few counts. The rearrangement links TRBV20-1 to TRBJ1-5, with D possibly matching TRBD1 (6 bases). V was clipped by 4 bases and J by 6 bases, with 10 bases between them. Germline values: CDR1 DFQATT, CDR2 SNEGSKA (reference sequence). The length of the CDR3 is 12 residues. CDR3 sequence: CSATRGGQPQHF. CDR3 bases: TGCAGTGCTACCAGGGGAGGTCAGCCCCAGCATTTT.

The rearrangement links TRBV12-3 or TRBV12-4 to TRBJ2-5; tentative D call: TRBD2 (5 bases). The V end was cut by 7 bases, the J end by 9 bases, with 12 bases between. The CDR3 loop spans 11 amino acids. The CDR3 DNA sequence: TGTGCCAGCAAGGCCGCCGGGGCCCAGTACTTC. This gives the protein CASKAAGAQYF.

At least ten counts were recorded for this clonotype. J is TRBJ2-7 and V is TRBV3-1; TRBD1 is a possible D gene (6 bases). CDR1 and CDR2 (germline): LGHDT, YNNKEL (reference sequence). This CDR3 has 15 residues. With 2 bases removed from V and 1 base from J, the gap between germline ends came to 12 bases. CDR3 coding DNA: TGTGCCAGCAGCCAAAGTCCCCAGGGGTCCTACGAGCAGTACTTC. Its translation: CASSQSPQGSYEQYF.

A remark on this clonotype: One junction end disagrees with the germline gene, perhaps due to a read error. The rearrangement uses TRBV15 and TRBJ2-7; no reliable D call. The CDR3 has 14 amino acids. Germline V gives CDR1 LNHNV, CDR2 YYDKDF (reference sequence). CDR3: CATSREGLGETQYF. The CDR3 DNA sequence: TGTGCCACCAGCAGAGAGGGGTTAGGTGAGACCCAGTACTTT. The entire variable domain, with the rest obtained from reference TRBV15 and TRBJ2-7, is as follows: DAMVIQNPRYQVTQFGKPVTLSCSQTLNHNVMYWYQQKSSQAPKLLFHYYDKDFNNEADTPDNFQSRRPNTSFCFLDIRSPGLGDTAMYLCATSREGLGETQYFGPGTRLTVT.

The genes are TRBV28 and TRBJ2-3; D may correspond to TRBD1 or TRBD2 (5 bases each). The CDR3 has 16 residues. Germline loops: CDR1 MDHEN, CDR2 SYDVKM. V was shortened by 5 bases and J by 0 bases, with 15 bases between the two germline ends. CDR3 nucleotides: TGTGCCAGCAGTCCGGGGCTTGGGGCTAGCACAGATACGCAGTATTTT. Translated: CASSPGLGASTDTQYF.

This clonotype was found a few times. V is TRBV6-1 and J is TRBJ2-3; 9 bases are shared with TRBD2. This CDR3 has 16 amino acids. Germline V CDR1 and CDR2: MNHNS, SASEGT. V lost 2 bases to trimming and J lost 3 bases; unmatched junction nucleotides: 6. Here the CDR3 DNA reads TGTGCCAGCAGTGAATGGCGGGGGGGCCGAACAGATACGCAGTATTTT. This encodes CASSEWRGGRTDTQYF.

This clonotype came up once. The chain links TRBV14 to TRBJ2-4; no clear D. This CDR3 is built from 12 residues. CDR1 SGHDN and CDR2 FVKESK come from the germline V gene. Here the CDR3 DNA reads TGTGCGCCGTTAAGATCCAAAAACATTCAGTACTTC. As protein: CAPLRSKNIQYF.

This clonotype was picked up a small number of times. The chain employs TRBV3-1 and TRBJ1-1; 7 positions match TRBD1. Germline CDR1 and CDR2: LGHDT and YNNKEL (reference sequence). With 7 bases clipped from V and 4 bases from J, the junction kept 6 bases outside the gene matches. CDR3 length: 13 amino acids. CDR3 bases: TGTGCCAGCATCTCACCAGGGGGCACTGAAGCTTTCTTT. It is translated as CASISPGGTEAFF.

As to this clonotype: Being one base from a much bigger clone, this may be a read error. This chain uses TRBV5-1 with TRBJ2-7; D possibly corresponds to TRBD2 (6 bases). CDR1 SGHRS and CDR2 YFSETQ come from the germline V gene. This CDR3 spans 14 amino acids. V was shortened by 3 bases and J by 5 bases, with 15 bases between the two germline ends. CDR3 bases: TGCGCCAGCAGCTGGGGGGAGACACGAAACGAGCAGTACTTC. Translation gives CASSWGETRNEQYF. The whole variable domain, remainder taken from reference TRBV5-1 and TRBJ2-7, is KAGVTQTPRYLIKTRGQQVTLSCSPISGHRSVSWYQQTPGQGLQFLFEYFSETQRNKGNFPGRFSGRQFSNSRSEMNVSTLELGDSALYLCASSWGETRNEQYFGPGTRLTVT.